Each of the 29 T cell receptor beta chains below was sequenced from the same sample in a study of T cells in Graves' hyperthyroidism and ophthalmopathy. From RNA transcripts, TCR beta CDR3 regions were amplified. A first-round RT-PCR of the TCR CDR3 used the HTBI primer set. TCRdb processed the multiplex PCR reads anew with MiXCR; each CDR3 protein has one entry. The sample shows approximately 380,000 distinct CDR3 sequences, 11% to 15% of them seen only once. The sequenced sample consisted of blood. These receptors all come from a man aged 45-65 years with Graves' ophthalmopathy.

This clonotype was seen many times. At one of its ends the junction is not consistent with the germline gene, which may arise from a read error. The genes are TRBV2 and TRBJ1-2; D gene uncertain. The germline V gene encodes CDR1 SNHLY and CDR2 FYNNEI. The CDR3 is 12 amino acids. The chain's CDR3 is CASNERETGYTF. DNA of the CDR3: TGTGCCAGCAATGAAAGGGAAACTGGCTACACCTTC.

At least ten counts were recorded for this clonotype. The rearrangement joins TRBV6-1 to TRBJ2-3; D is perhaps TRBD2 (5 bases). The CDR3 runs to 17 residues. V was pared by 4 bases and J by 5 bases, with 22 bases between. Germline assignment: CDR1 MNHNS and CDR2 SASEGT. The CDR3 loop reads CASSGGRTLNIGDTQYF. The CDR3 DNA follows: TGTGCCAGCAGTGGAGGACGGACTCTAAATATTGGAGATACGCAGTATTTT.

Comments on this clonotype: The junction departs from germline at one end; a sequencing error may be responsible. The rearrangement joins TRBV7-8 to TRBJ1-1, with 7 bases aligning to TRBD1. Germline values: CDR1 SGHVS, CDR2 FQNEAQ. The CDR3 covers 19 residues. The CDR3 loop reads CASSKSEGSRGLVNAEAFF. The DNA of the CDR3 is TGTGCCAGCAGCAAATCCGAAGGGTCTAGGGGGCTCGTGAACGCTGAAGCTTTCTTT.

This clonotype showed up many times. The chain is built from TRBV10-3 and TRBJ2-7; D may be TRBD1 (6 bases). The CDR3 length is 15 residues. V dropped 3 bases and J dropped 0 bases, with 12 bases sitting between them. Per the germline V gene, CDR1 is ENHRY and CDR2 is SYGVKD. DNA of the CDR3: TGTGCCATCAGTGATAACAGGGAATACTCCTACGAGCAGTACTTC. Encoded protein: CAISDNREYSYEQYF.

In this sample, this clonotype turned up many times. The chain carries TRBV11-2 and TRBJ2-7; possibly TRBD2 for D (5 bases). V lost 5 bases and J lost 1, with 9 bases in between. Germline CDR1 SGHAT, CDR2 FQNNGV. CDR3 length: 13 residues. The CDR3 DNA follows: TGTGCCAGCAGCGATTGGGAGTCCTACGAGCAGTACTTC. It codes for CASSDWESYEQYF.

Ten or more counts support this clonotype. The V and J genes are TRBV28 and TRBJ1-1; 7 bases map to TRBD1. V dropped 6 bases and J dropped 2; count of bases not matched to a gene: 9. CDR1 and CDR2 from the germline V gene are MDHEN and SYDVKM. The CDR3 has 15 residues. The CDR3 protein is CASSLTGTANTEAFF. The DNA for the CDR3 is TGTGCCAGCAGCCTCACCGGGACAGCTAACACTGAAGCTTTCTTT.

This clonotype was recorded a few times. The J gene is TRBJ2-5, the V gene TRBV7-9, with 10 positions matching TRBD2. This CDR3 is built from 16 residues. CDR1 and CDR2 (germline): SEHNR, FQNEAQ (reference sequence). The ends lost 5 bases at V and 5 bases at J; junction bases unmatched: 11. CDR3 nucleotide sequence: TGTGCCAGCAGCCCCCTAGCGGGAGTTGGGGAGGAGACCCAGTACTTC. Translating gives CASSPLAGVGEETQYF.

This clonotype was found many times. The chain links TRBV10-3 to TRBJ2-5; tentative D call: TRBD2 (6 bases). V was pared by 6 bases and J by 1 base, with 12 bases between. Per germline, CDR1 ENHRY and CDR2 SYGVKD. The CDR3 has 14 residues. Here the CDR3 DNA reads TGTGCCATCAGAGATAGCGGAGTCCAAGAGACCCAGTACTTC. Translating it yields CAIRDSGVQETQYF.

CDR3 loop: CASSWASGQETQYF. CDR3 bases: TGTGCCAGCAGTTGGGCTAGCGGCCAAGAGACCCAGTACTTC. The chain uses TRBV6-2 or TRBV6-3 and TRBJ2-5, with 7 nucleotides matching TRBD2. The CDR3 is 14 residues long. Germline V gene data show CDR1 as MNHEY and CDR2 as SVGEGT. The V segment lost 4 bases and the J segment 1 base; nucleotides outside the gene matches: 3.

There are many counts of this clonotype. The chain has TRBV12-3 or TRBV12-4 and TRBJ2-5; 7 nucleotides match TRBD2. V trimming: 8 bases; J trimming: 4 bases; junction bases outside the gene matches: 19. The CDR3 runs 17 residues. The CDR3 reads CASASRGGRAPGETQYF. CDR3 DNA sequence: TGTGCCAGCGCGAGTCGGGGCGGGAGAGCCCCCGGAGAGACCCAGTACTTC.

This clonotype was detected a few times. The CDR3 region has the DNA TGTGCCTGGAGCGAGGACAGGGCCCCCTACGAGCAGTACTTC. Protein product: CAWSEDRAPYEQYF. The V and J genes are TRBV30 and TRBJ2-7; 8 nucleotides agree with TRBD1. Trimming removed 3 bases from V and 2 bases from J; junction bases left unmatched: 6. Germline CDR1 and CDR2: GTSNPN and SVGIG (reference sequence). This CDR3 is 14 amino acids long.

This clonotype was counted at least ten times. This rearrangement joins TRBV2 to TRBJ1-1, with no clear D. The CDR3 covers 14 residues. Germline V lookup: CDR1 SNHLY, CDR2 FYNNEI. The V end lost 6 bases, the J end lost 1 base, and 12 bases lay between the germline ends. The CDR3 reads CASSPYRQNTEAFF. CDR3 nucleotides: TGTGCCAGCAGCCCCTACCGACAGAACACTGAAGCTTTCTTT.

The rearrangement joins TRBV6-1 to TRBJ2-1, with 11 bases matching TRBD2. The germline CDR1 and CDR2 sequences are MNHNS and SASEGT. The CDR3 is made up of 16 amino acids. Trimming removed 6 bases from V and 15 bases from J; junction bases left unmatched: 19. The CDR3 loop is CASSNPPGVAGGPGFF. In DNA, the CDR3 is TGTGCCAGCAGCAACCCCCCGGGAGTAGCGGGAGGGCCTGGGTTCTTC.

This clonotype has at least ten counts. V is TRBV20-1 and J is TRBJ2-7; D is perhaps TRBD2 (7 bases). Per germline, CDR1 DFQATT and CDR2 SNEGSKA (reference sequence). The CDR3 extends over 13 amino acids. Trimming removed 6 bases at V and 3 bases at J, with 15 bases between. Written as DNA, the CDR3 is TGCAGTGCCCCCGGGGGCGGGAGCTACGAGCAGTACTTC. It translates to CSAPGGGSYEQYF.

This clonotype has more than one count but fewer than ten. This chain joins TRBV3-1 and TRBJ2-5, with D maybe TRBD2 (6 bases). This CDR3 is 14 amino acids long. V gave up 4 bases and J gave up 4 bases, with 13 bases separating them. Germline CDR1 and CDR2: LGHDT and YNNKEL (reference sequence). Here the CDR3 DNA reads TGTGCCAGCAGCCGGGGGGACGTATCAGAGACCCAGTACTTC. Its protein product is CASSRGDVSETQYF.

This chain uses TRBV7-2 with TRBJ1-5; D gene uncertain. CDR3 size: 16 residues. Trimming pared 5 bases from V and 0 bases from J, leaving 14 bases between. Germline assignment: CDR1 SGHTA and CDR2 FQGNSA. The DNA for the CDR3 is TGTGCCAGCAGCAAAGATAGGCCCCATAGCAATCAGCCCCAGCATTTT. Amino acid sequence: CASSKDRPHSNQPQHF.

This clonotype was detected a few times. The V gene is TRBV7-6, the J gene TRBJ2-2, with 9 bases fitting TRBD2. Germline values: CDR1 SGHVS, CDR2 FNYEAQ. The CDR3 contains 15 residues. J gave up 1 base and V 8 bases, and 5 bases lay outside the gene matches. The CDR3 sequence: CASSSSGVNTGELFF. DNA of the CDR3: TGTGCCAGCTCCTCTAGCGGGGTGAACACCGGGGAGCTGTTTTTT.

This chain links TRBV27 with TRBJ1-4, with D perhaps matching TRBD1 (5 bases). CDR3 length equals 16 residues. Germline V gene lookup returns CDR1 MNHEY and CDR2 SMNVEV (reference sequence). The germline V and J ends were trimmed by 4 bases and 1 base, with 13 bases remaining between them. This CDR3 is CASSWGLGQTNEKLFF. CDR3 DNA sequence: TGTGCCAGCAGTTGGGGCCTTGGACAAACTAATGAAAAACTGTTTTTT.

The genes are TRBV20-1 and TRBJ1-2, with a tentative D call TRBD1 (6 bases). CDR3 length: 19 amino acids. Germline lookup yields CDR1 DFQATT and CDR2 SNEGSKA (reference sequence). Trimming cost V 0 bases and J 1 base, with 24 bases left between them. The CDR3 here is CSARDALKTGEPYNYGYTF. Written as DNA, the CDR3 is TGCAGTGCTAGAGATGCCCTAAAGACAGGAGAGCCTTATAACTATGGCTACACCTTC.

This clonotype was seen at least ten times. This chain uses TRBV29-1 with TRBJ2-1; 7 bases map to TRBD2. Germline trimming cut 0 bases from V and 3 bases from J; bases unmatched to any gene: 8. This CDR3 region has 16 residues. Germline V lookup: CDR1 SQVTM, CDR2 ANQGSEA. The DNA for the CDR3 is TGCAGCGTTGAAGATGGCACCGGGGGGAACTACAATGAGCAGTTCTTC. This gives the protein CSVEDGTGGNYNEQFF.

This clonotype was seen ten or more times. The chain is built from TRBV28 and TRBJ2-4; D unclear. Germline CDR1 reads MDHEN; CDR2 reads SYDVKM. The CDR3 has 13 residues. The V and J ends lost 3 bases and 0 bases respectively, with 3 bases between them. In nucleotides, the CDR3 is TGTGCCAGCAGTTTTCAAGCCAAAAACATTCAGTACTTC. It yields the protein CASSFQAKNIQYF.

V is TRBV10-2 and J is TRBJ2-3; weak D call: TRBD2 (5 bases). Trimming shortened V by 7 bases and J by 2 bases, and 10 bases separated the two germline ends. The CDR3 has 13 amino acids. Per the germline V gene, CDR1 is WSHSY and CDR2 is SAAADI. The CDR3 DNA is TGCGCCAGCAACCCGGGATACACAGATACGCAGTATTTT. It yields the protein CASNPGYTDTQYF.

In this sample, this clonotype turned up many times. J is TRBJ1-2 and V is TRBV3-1; D call uncertain. The ends were cut back, 4 bases at V and 13 bases at J, with 16 bases in the middle. The length of the CDR3 is 12 residues. The germline CDR1 and CDR2 sequences are LGHDT and YNNKEL (reference sequence). CDR3 residues: CASSLRSADRTF. CDR3 bases: TGTGCCAGCAGCCTCAGGTCCGCGGATCGCACCTTC.

This clonotype was recorded many times. The chain has TRBV5-1 and TRBJ1-1; TRBD1 is a possible D gene (6 bases). CDR1 and CDR2 (germline): SGHRS, YFSETQ. There are 18 residues in the CDR3. Trimming pared 1 base from V and 0 bases from J, leaving 19 bases between. Here the CDR3 DNA reads TGCGCCAGCAGCTTGAATCAGGGGTCGGGCAGATTGAACACTGAAGCTTTCTTT. This codes for CASSLNQGSGRLNTEAFF.

There are a few counts of this clonotype. The CDR3 region is CASGQGSAEAFF. The CDR3 DNA reads TGTGCCAGCGGCCAGGGGAGCGCTGAAGCTTTCTTT. This chain connects TRBV7-9 to TRBJ1-1; perhaps TRBD1 as D (6 bases). V was pared by 8 bases and J by 6 bases, with 13 bases between. This CDR3 has 12 residues. CDR1 SEHNR and CDR2 FQNEAQ come from the germline V gene (reference sequence).

CDR3 bases: TGTGCCAGCAGTGATTGGAAGATACAGAGCCCGGACCTCCACTTT. Its protein is CASSDWKIQSPDLHF. The chain carries TRBV6-1 and TRBJ1-6; D gene uncertain. V gave up 3 bases and J gave up 15 bases, with 21 bases separating them. The CDR3 runs 15 residues. Germline CDR1 MNHNS, CDR2 SASEGT.

This clonotype was observed once. This chain joins TRBV5-5 and TRBJ1-1; 10 bases align to TRBD1. CDR1 SGHKS and CDR2 YYEKEE come from the germline V gene (reference sequence). Trimming removed 0 bases from V and 0 bases from J; junction bases left unmatched: 8. The CDR3 runs 18 residues. CDR3 sequence reads: CASSLVSGQGPLNTEAFF. CDR3 nucleotides: TGTGCCAGCAGCTTGGTATCGGGACAGGGGCCCCTGAACACTGAAGCTTTCTTT.

This clonotype was observed at least ten times. V and J are TRBV3-1 and TRBJ2-3; 10 bases map to TRBD2. With V trimmed by 4 bases and J by 5 bases, 12 bases remained unmatched. This CDR3 spans 17 amino acids. Germline loops: CDR1 LGHDT, CDR2 YNNKEL (reference sequence). The CDR3 region has the DNA TGTGCCAGCAGCCTCCCGAGCGGGAGGGCCGTGGGAGATACGCAGTATTTT. This gives the protein CASSLPSGRAVGDTQYF.

This clonotype was picked up many times. The J gene is TRBJ2-7, the V gene TRBV12-3 or TRBV12-4; D possibly corresponds to TRBD2 (6 bases). Trimming took off 5 bases at V and 5 bases at J, with 16 bases between the two ends. The CDR3 has 14 residues. Here the CDR3 DNA reads TGTGCCAGCAGTACCGCTAGCGCCCCCAACGAGCAGTACTTC. It translates to CASSTASAPNEQYF.